This is a list of T cell receptor beta chains from one sample in a study of cytomegalovirus exposure and HLA in healthy donors. TCRdb's copy holds only in-frame clones and misses some; the assay was immunoSEQ multiplex PCR. The repertoire has 120,000 or so clones, around 80% of them found once; the top ten carry 3.4%. Source material: PBMCs. These receptors were collected from a man aged 25-40 years in good health and CMV-seronegative. Both conserved end residues are part of each CDR3. The order of the fields is clone size, J gene, V gene, D gene, CDR3 protein, CDR3 DNA. D genes are given only for firm matches. Not every row has a clone size; where given, it reads once, few, many or a size class.

. | TRBJ1-1 | TRBV19 | . | CASSITDRNTEAFF | TGTGCCAGTAGTATAACGGACAGGAACACTGAAGCTTTCTTT
. | TRBJ2-1 | TRBV27 | TRBD2 | CASSRPYSSGGLRYNEQFF | TGTGCCAGCAGCCGCCCTTATAGTAGCGGGGGGCTTAGATACAATGAGCAGTTCTTC
. | TRBJ2-5 | TRBV7-3 | . | CASSRRGGEETQYF | TGTGCCAGCAGCCGACGGGGAGGCGAAGAGACCCAGTACTTC
once | TRBJ2-7 | TRBV30 | TRBD1 | CAWSAGTGTYEQYF | TGTGCCTGGAGTGCTGGGACAGGAACCTACGAGCAGTACTTC
once | TRBJ2-1 | TRBV10-1 | . | CASSESKGHSGNEQFF | TGCGCCAGCAGTGAGTCGAAGGGACATAGTGGCAATGAGCAGTTCTTC
. | TRBJ2-7 | TRBV28 | . | CASSRLSTAYEQYF | TGTGCCAGCAGTCGCCTCTCGACAGCCTACGAGCAGTACTTC
. | TRBJ2-7 | TRBV18 | TRBD1 | CASSQRTGTGTYEQYF | TGTGCCAGCTCACAAAGGACTGGGACAGGGACCTACGAGCAGTACTTC
. | TRBJ1-5 | TRBV19 | . | CASSPPQTVTNQPQHF | TGTGCCAGTAGTCCTCCCCAAACGGTTACCAATCAGCCCCAGCATTTT
once | TRBJ1-1 | TRBV9 | TRBD1 | CASSKGQGSEAFF | TGTGCCAGCAGTAAGGGACAGGGCTCTGAAGCTTTCTTT
. | TRBJ2-3 | TRBV11-2 | TRBD2 | CASSRTIRGLAGTDTQYF | TGTGCCAGCAGCCGCACAATCCGGGGACTAGCAGGGACAGATACGCAGTATTTT
. | TRBJ1-1 | TRBV6-1 | TRBD1 | CASSEWTGLNTEAFF | TGTGCCAGCAGTGAATGGACAGGGCTGAACACTGAAGCTTTCTTT
. | TRBJ2-5 | TRBV9 | . | CASSVSAGNWEETQYF | TGTGCCAGCAGCGTATCGGCCGGGAACTGGGAAGAGACCCAGTACTTC
. | TRBJ1-2 | TRBV18 | TRBD1 | CASSPRTGGAINGYTF | TGTGCCAGCTCACCACGGACAGGGGGCGCGATAAACGGCTACACCTTC
. | TRBJ1-2 | TRBV6-5 | TRBD1 | CASSPGTGGRYGYTF | TGTGCCAGCAGCCCTGGGACAGGTGGGAGGTATGGCTACACCTTC
. | TRBJ2-3 | TRBV6-1 | . | CASSEVKKGVTDTQYF | TGTGCCAGCAGTGAAGTCAAGAAGGGGGTGACAGATACGCAGTATTTT
few | TRBJ1-6 | TRBV23-1 | . | CASSQSRQARNSPLHF | TGCGCCAGCAGTCAATCTCGTCAGGCTCGGAATTCACCCCTCCACTTT
. | TRBJ1-2 | TRBV6-5 | TRBD1 | CASSYDRGGYTF | TGTGCCAGCAGTTATGACAGGGGCGGCTACACCTTC
. | TRBJ1-3 | TRBV9 | TRBD1 | CASSARTGVKNTIYF | TGTGCCAGCAGCGCCCGGACAGGGGTGAAAAACACCATATATTTT
. | TRBJ2-1 | TRBV6-1 | . | CASSEAGKRVTNEQFF | TGTGCCAGCAGTGAAGCGGGGAAGCGGGTGACCAATGAGCAGTTCTTC
. | TRBJ2-2 | TRBV28 | TRBD2 | CASRTRSGVGGELFF | TGTGCCAGCAGAACCCGTAGCGGGGTGGGCGGGGAGCTGTTTTTT
. | TRBJ1-1 | TRBV10-3 | . | CAISESGGDTEAFF | TGTGCCATCAGTGAGTCAGGGGGGGACACTGAAGCTTTCTTT
. | TRBJ1-6 | TRBV5-4 | . | CASRGEGSNSPLHF | TGTGCCAGCAGGGGGGAGGGGAGCAATTCACCCCTCCACTTT
. | TRBJ1-1 | TRBV19 | TRBD1 | CAISTGGGWNTEAFF | TGTGCCATCTCGACAGGGGGGGGTTGGAACACTGAAGCTTTCTTT
. | TRBJ1-5 | TRBV4-2 | . | CASSQGDTGRGGNQPQHF | TGTGCCAGCAGCCAAGGGGACACTGGCCGGGGGGGCAATCAGCCCCAGCATTTT
. | TRBJ2-7 | TRBV4-3 | TRBD1 | CASSRYRGPDEQYF | TGCGCCAGCAGCCGATACAGGGGGCCCGACGAGCAGTACTTC
. | TRBJ2-1 | TRBV11-2 | . | CASSLEVELYSYNEQFF | TGTGCCAGCAGCTTAGAGGTGGAACTATATTCCTACAATGAGCAGTTCTTC
. | TRBJ2-1 | TRBV7-9 | . | CASSQIDRRIHNEQFF | TGTGCCAGCAGCCAAATCGACAGGCGCATACACAATGAGCAGTTCTTC
. | TRBJ2-2 | TRBV7-9 | . | CASSLDSNTGELFF | TGTGCCAGCAGCTTAGACAGCAACACCGGGGAGCTGTTTTTT
. | TRBJ1-2 | TRBV19 | . | CASSIDGHMDGYTF | TGTGCCAGTAGTATAGACGGACACATGGATGGCTACACCTTC
. | TRBJ2-5 | TRBV10-3 | . | CAIRGAQSGETQYF | TGTGCCATCAGGGGAGCTCAGTCGGGAGAGACCCAGTACTTC
once | TRBJ2-3 | TRBV14 | . | CASSQARGNTDTQYF | TGTGCCAGCAGCCAAGCCCGGGGGAACACAGATACGCAGTATTTT
. | TRBJ1-5 | TRBV28 | TRBD1 | CASSLQGALGQPQHF | TGTGCCAGCAGTTTACAGGGGGCGCTGGGTCAGCCCCAGCATTTT
once | TRBJ1-5 | TRBV19 | . | CASSGGGPQHF | TGTGCCAGTAGTGGGGGAGGGCCCCAGCATTTT
. | TRBJ1-4 | TRBV13 | TRBD1 | CASSFRLQGAWAANEKLFF | TGTGCCAGCAGCTTTCGCCTTCAGGGGGCCTGGGCGGCTAATGAAAAACTGTTTTTT
. | TRBJ2-7 | TRBV18 | . | CASSYSYPGTHYEQYF | TGTGCCAGCTCGTACAGCTACCCCGGGACACACTACGAGCAGTACTTC
. | TRBJ1-4 | TRBV5-1 | . | CASSLEGARNEKLFF | TGCGCCAGCAGCTTGGAAGGGGCGCGGAATGAAAAACTGTTTTTT
. | TRBJ2-7 | TRBV6-6 | TRBD1 | CASSYSRQGITYEQYF | TGTGCCAGCAGTTACTCCCGACAGGGAATTACCTACGAGCAGTACTTC
. | TRBJ1-1 | TRBV6-1 | . | CASRLAASGTEAFF | TGTGCCAGCAGGTTGGCAGCCTCGGGCACTGAAGCTTTCTTT
. | TRBJ1-5 | TRBV6-6 | TRBD1 | CASTSIQGQPQHF | TGTGCCAGCACTTCGATACAGGGGCAGCCCCAGCATTTT
. | TRBJ1-1 | TRBV6-5 | TRBD1 | CASSFLGQATEAFF | TGTGCCAGCAGTTTCCTCGGACAGGCCACTGAAGCTTTCTTT
. | TRBJ2-1 | TRBV9 | TRBD2 | CASSVAGQRGYNEQFF | TGTGCCAGCAGCGTAGCTGGCCAGCGGGGGTACAATGAGCAGTTCTTC
once | TRBJ2-7 | TRBV27 | TRBD1 | CASKKPGQGFAHEQYF | TGTGCCAGCAAGAAACCGGGACAGGGGTTTGCCCACGAGCAGTACTTC
. | TRBJ2-3 | TRBV28 | TRBD2 | CASSLLAGDLGVTDTQYF | TGTGCCAGCAGTTTACTAGCGGGAGATCTTGGGGTGACAGATACGCAGTATTTT
. | TRBJ2-1 | TRBV28 | . | CASSAGTAPRSEQFF | TGTGCCAGCAGCGCTGGGACTGCGCCTAGGAGTGAGCAGTTCTTC